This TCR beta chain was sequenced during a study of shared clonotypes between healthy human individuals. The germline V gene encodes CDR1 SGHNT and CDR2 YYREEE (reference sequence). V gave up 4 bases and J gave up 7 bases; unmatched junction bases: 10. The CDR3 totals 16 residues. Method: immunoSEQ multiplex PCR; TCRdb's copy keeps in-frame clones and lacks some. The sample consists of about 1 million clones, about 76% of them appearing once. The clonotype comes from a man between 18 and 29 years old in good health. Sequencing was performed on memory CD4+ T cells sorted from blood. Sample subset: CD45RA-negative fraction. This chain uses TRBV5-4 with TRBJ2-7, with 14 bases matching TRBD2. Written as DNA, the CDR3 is TGTGCCAGCAGCAGGGGACTAGCGGGAGATCGGGAGGAGCAGTACTTC. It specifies CASSRGLAGDREEQYF.